This TCR beta chain was sequenced during a study of tumour-infiltrating T cells in Burkitt lymphoma (TCRdb year 2020). Some background on the complete study: The Burkitt lymphoma cohort comprised 82 patients and spanned all epidemiological subtypes of the disease. TCR repertoire data were compared against clinical outcome, and productive clonality predicted overall survival and progression-free survival independently of established prognostic factors such as age at diagnosis. Beyond this particular receptor, the publication reports: Several public clonotypes were found to be shared across numerous Burkitt lymphoma patients, which suggests a shared tumour neoantigen selection that is absent from diffuse large B-cell lymphoma.

Concerning this clone itself: The antigen it binds to is not known. Qualities for individual bases were not recorded, and no much larger clone is one base off. Distinct nucleotide sequences in the sample also encode this CDR3.

Preparation of the library involved the immunoSEQ multiplex PCR assay. Drawn from immuneACCESS, this table holds only the in-frame rearrangements with V and J called that TCRdb kept. Clones are partly lost; checked studies trace under half to an unresolved V gene and leave the rest unexplained. The sample includes about 920 clones, with 15% to 20% observed a single time. The ten largest clones add up to less than 7% of the sample. The receptor was isolated from a human donor with Burkitt lymphoma. Sequencing was performed on tumor tissue.

The DNA sequence is TGTGCCAGCAGCCCCAGGGGGCTCGGTTATGGCTACACCTTC. It specifies CASSPRGLGYGYTF. This sequence uses TRBV7-8 and TRBJ1-2; 8 bases in between match TRBD1. V and J are trimmed by 5 bases and 5 bases, and the gene matches miss 7 bases of the junction. CDR1 SGHVS and CDR2 FQNEAQ are derived from the germline V gene. Reading from cysteine to phenylalanine, the CDR3 counts 14 amino acids. The entry retains the CDR3 DNA only, 42 bases that are in frame from base 1.